The source of this T cell receptor (beta chain) is a study of T cells in Graves' hyperthyroidism and ophthalmopathy. As for the study in general: Peripheral blood samples were taken at initial diagnosis, prior to any treatment. Points from the study as a whole: Blood also held most thyroid clonotypes expanded beyond 0.001.

The source material, RNA transcripts, was used to amplify TCR beta CDR3 regions. HTBI primers were the set used in a first-round RT-PCR of the TCR CDR3. TCRdb reprocessed the multiplex PCR reads via MiXCR and lists one record per CDR3 protein. The table has over 300,000 distinct CDR3 sequences, about 15% seen once; the top ten hold 11%. Graves' hyperthyroidism qualified as stable when ophthalmopathy did not progress within 18 months. With a duration under 2 months, the hyperthyroidism was newly diagnosed in patients aged 18 to 65. This clonotype was observed many times. Its cognate antigen is unknown. This CDR3 contains 15 residues. With 1 base removed from V and 5 bases from J, the gap between germline ends came to 13 bases. Germline V CDR1 and CDR2: SGHNT, YYREEE (reference sequence).

The material sequenced was blood. The receptor was derived from a woman aged 55-69 years with Graves' hyperthyroidism. This sequence joins TRBV5-4 and TRBJ2-1; D unclear. CDR3 in DNA: TGTGCCAGCAGCTTGTTGGGTGGCCGAGACAATGAGCAGTTCTTC. Translation: CASSLLGGRDNEQFF.